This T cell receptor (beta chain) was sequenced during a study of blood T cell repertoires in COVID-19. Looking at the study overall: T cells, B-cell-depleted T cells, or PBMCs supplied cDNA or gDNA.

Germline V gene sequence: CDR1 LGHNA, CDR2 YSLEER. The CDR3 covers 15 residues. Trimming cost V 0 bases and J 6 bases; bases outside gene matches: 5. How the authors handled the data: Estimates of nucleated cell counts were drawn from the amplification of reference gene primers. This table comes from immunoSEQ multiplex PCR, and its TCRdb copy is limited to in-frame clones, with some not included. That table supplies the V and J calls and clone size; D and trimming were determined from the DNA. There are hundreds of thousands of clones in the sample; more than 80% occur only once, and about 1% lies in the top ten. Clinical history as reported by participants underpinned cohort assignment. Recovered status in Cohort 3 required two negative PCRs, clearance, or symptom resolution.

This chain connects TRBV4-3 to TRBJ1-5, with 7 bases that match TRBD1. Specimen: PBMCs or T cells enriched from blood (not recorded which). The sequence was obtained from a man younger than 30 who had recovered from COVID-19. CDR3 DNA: TGCGCCAGCAGCCAAGATGGGGACAGAAGTCAGCCCCAGCATTTT. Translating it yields CASSQDGDRSQPQHF.